This T cell receptor (beta chain) is drawn from a study of Graves' ophthalmopathy and Graves' hyperthyroidism. The CDR3 has 14 amino acids. Trimming shortened V by 3 bases and J by 8 bases, and 12 bases separated the two germline ends. Germline CDR1 is SGHRS and CDR2 is YFSETQ. This clonotype occurred many times. Fresh peripheral blood, over 9.5 ml, was the PBMC source. The authors amplified TCR beta CDR3 regions from RNA transcripts. In the first round, RT-PCR was carried out with HTBI primers, and a multiplex PCR formed the second round. Each CDR3 protein is one row after TCRdb ran MiXCR on the multiplex PCR reads. The table shows 680,000 or so distinct CDR3 sequences, with 22% occurring only once.

Sequenced input: peripheral blood. The source is a woman between 18 and 30 years old with stable Graves' hyperthyroidism. Some clones in this sample may be carry-over from other donors' samples. The rearrangement uses TRBV5-1 and TRBJ1-6; D is undetermined. The CDR3 protein is CASSSGGGDSPLHF. Written as DNA, the CDR3 is TGCGCCAGCAGCTCGGGCGGTGGGGATTCACCCCTCCACTTT.